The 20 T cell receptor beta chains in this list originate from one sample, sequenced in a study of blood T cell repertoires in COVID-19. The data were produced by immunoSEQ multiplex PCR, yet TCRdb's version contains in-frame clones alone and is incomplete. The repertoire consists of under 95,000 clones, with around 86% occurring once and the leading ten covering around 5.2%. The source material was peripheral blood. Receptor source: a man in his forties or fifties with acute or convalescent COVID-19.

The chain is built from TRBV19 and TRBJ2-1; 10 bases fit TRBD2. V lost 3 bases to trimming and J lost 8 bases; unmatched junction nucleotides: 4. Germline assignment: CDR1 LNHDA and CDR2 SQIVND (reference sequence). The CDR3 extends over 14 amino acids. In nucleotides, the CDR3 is TGTGCCAGTAGTATTGGACTAGCGGTGGATGAGCAGTTCTTC. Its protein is CASSIGLAVDEQFF. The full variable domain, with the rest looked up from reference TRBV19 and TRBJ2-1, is DGGITQSPKYLFRKEGQNVTLSCEQNLNHDAMYWYRQDPGQGLRLIYYSQIVNDFQKGDIAEGYSVSREKKESFPLTVTSAQKNPTAFYLCASSIGLAVDEQFFGPGTRLTVL.

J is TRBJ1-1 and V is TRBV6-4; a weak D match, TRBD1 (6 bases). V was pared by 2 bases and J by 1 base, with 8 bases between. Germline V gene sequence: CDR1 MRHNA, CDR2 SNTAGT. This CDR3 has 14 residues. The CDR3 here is CASSDTDRNTEAFF. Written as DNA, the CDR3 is TGTGCCAGCAGTGACACGGACAGGAACACTGAAGCTTTCTTT.

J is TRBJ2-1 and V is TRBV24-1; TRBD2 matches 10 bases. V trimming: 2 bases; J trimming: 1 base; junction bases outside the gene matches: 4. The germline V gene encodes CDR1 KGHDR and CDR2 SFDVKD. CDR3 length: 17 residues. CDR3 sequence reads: CATSDSIAGGSYNEQFF. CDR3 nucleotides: TGTGCCACCAGTGATTCCATAGCGGGAGGTTCCTACAATGAGCAGTTCTTC.

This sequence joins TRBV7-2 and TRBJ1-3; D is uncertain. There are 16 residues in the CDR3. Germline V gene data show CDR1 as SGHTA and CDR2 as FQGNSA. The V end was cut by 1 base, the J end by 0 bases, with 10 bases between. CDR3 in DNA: TGTGCCAGCAGCTTAGTAGGCAGGCGCTCTGGAAACACCATATATTTT. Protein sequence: CASSLVGRRSGNTIYF.

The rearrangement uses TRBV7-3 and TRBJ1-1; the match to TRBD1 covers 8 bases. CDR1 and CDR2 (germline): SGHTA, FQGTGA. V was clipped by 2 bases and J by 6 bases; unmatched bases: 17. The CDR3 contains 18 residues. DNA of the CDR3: TGTGCCAGCAGCTTACTCCCCGGTGCAGGGGGCAAGCTCGCTGAAGCTTTCTTT. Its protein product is CASSLLPGAGGKLAEAFF.

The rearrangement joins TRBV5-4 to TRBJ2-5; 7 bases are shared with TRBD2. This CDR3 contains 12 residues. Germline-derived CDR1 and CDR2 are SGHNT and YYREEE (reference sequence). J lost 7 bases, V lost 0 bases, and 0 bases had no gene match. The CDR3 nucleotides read TGTGCCAGCAGCTTGGGCGGGGGGACCCAGTACTTC. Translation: CASSLGGGTQYF.

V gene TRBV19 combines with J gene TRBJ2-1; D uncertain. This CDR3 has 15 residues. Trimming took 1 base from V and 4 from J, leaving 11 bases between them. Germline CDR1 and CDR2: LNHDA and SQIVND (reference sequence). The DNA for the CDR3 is TGTGCCAGTAGTATAGGAGGAATGCTTTACAATGAGCAGTTCTTC. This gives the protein CASSIGGMLYNEQFF.

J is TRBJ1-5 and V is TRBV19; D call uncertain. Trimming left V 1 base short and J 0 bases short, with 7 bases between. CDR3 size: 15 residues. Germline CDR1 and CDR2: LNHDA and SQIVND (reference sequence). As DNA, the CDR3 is TGTGCCAGTAGTATAGTCTATGATAGCAATCAGCCCCAGCATTTT. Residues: CASSIVYDSNQPQHF.

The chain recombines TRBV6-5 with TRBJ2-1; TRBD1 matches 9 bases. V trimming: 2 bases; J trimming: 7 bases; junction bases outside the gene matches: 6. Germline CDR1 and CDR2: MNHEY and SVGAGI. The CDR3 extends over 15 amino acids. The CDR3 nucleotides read TGTGCCAGCAGTTACCAGGGACAGGGTAATAATGAGCAGTTCTTC. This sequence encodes CASSYQGQGNNEQFF.

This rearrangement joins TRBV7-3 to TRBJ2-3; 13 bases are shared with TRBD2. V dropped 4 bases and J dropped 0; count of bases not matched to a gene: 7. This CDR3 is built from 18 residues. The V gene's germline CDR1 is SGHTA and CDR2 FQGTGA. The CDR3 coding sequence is TGTGCCAGCAGCTATGGACTAGCGGGGGCTACTAGCACAGATACGCAGTATTTT. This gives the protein CASSYGLAGATSTDTQYF.

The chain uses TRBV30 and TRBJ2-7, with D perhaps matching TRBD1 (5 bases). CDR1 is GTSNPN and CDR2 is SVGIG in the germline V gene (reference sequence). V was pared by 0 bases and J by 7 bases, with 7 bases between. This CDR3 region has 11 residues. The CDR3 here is CAWSVGVEQYF. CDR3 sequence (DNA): TGTGCCTGGAGTGTAGGGGTTGAGCAGTACTTC.

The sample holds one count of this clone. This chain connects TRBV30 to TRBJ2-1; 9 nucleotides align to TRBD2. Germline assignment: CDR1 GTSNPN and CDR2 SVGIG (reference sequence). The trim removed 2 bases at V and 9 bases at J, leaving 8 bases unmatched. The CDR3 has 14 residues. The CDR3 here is CAWSYIAGAGEQFF. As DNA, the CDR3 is TGTGCCTGGAGTTACATAGCGGGAGCAGGTGAGCAGTTCTTC.

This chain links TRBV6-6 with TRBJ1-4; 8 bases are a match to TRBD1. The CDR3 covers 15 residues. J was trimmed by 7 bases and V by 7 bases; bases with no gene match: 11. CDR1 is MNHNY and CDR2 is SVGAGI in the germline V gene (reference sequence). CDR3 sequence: CASTQEAGGIEKLFF. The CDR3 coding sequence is TGTGCCAGCACCCAGGAGGCAGGGGGCATTGAAAAACTGTTTTTT.

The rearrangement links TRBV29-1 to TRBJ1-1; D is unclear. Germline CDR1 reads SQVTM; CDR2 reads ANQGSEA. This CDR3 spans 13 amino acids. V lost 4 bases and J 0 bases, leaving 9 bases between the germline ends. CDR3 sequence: CSVVREMNTEAFF. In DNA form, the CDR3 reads TGCAGCGTTGTGAGAGAGATGAACACTGAAGCTTTCTTT.

CDR3: CASKRDSHSGNTIYF. CDR3 nucleotides: TGTGCCAGCAAACGGGACAGCCACTCTGGAAACACCATATATTTT. V usage is TRBV19 and J usage is TRBJ1-3, with 7 bases lining up with TRBD1. V lost 9 bases and J lost 0; bases outside the gene matches: 8. CDR1 is LNHDA, CDR2 SQIVND, per germline (reference sequence). This CDR3 is built from 15 residues.

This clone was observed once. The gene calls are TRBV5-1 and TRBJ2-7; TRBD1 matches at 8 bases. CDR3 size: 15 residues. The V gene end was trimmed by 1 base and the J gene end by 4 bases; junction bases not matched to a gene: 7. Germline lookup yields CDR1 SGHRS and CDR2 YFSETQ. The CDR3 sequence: CASSLSGTGGYEQYF. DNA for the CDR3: TGCGCCAGCAGCTTGTCCGGGACAGGAGGTTACGAGCAGTACTTC.

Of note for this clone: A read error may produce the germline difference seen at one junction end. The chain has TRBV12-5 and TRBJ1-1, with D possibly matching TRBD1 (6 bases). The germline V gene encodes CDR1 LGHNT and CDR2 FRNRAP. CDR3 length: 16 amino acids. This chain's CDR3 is CASGLEMQGSLTDAFF. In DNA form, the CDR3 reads TGTGCTAGTGGTTTGGAAATGCAGGGGAGCCTCACTGACGCTTTCTTT.

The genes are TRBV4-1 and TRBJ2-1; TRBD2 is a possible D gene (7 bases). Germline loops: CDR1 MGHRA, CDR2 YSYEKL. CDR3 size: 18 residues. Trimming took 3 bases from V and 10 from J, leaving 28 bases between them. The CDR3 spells CASSQGAVSGGGAGEQFF. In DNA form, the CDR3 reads TGCGCCAGCAGCCAGGGTGCCGTGTCTGGAGGGGGGGCTGGCGAGCAGTTCTTC.

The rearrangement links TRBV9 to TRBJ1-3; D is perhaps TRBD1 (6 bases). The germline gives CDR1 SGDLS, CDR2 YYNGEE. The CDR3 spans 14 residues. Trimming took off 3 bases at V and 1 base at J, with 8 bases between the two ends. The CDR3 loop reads CASSAQGSGNTIYF. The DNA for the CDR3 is TGTGCCAGCAGCGCACAGGGTTCTGGAAACACCATATATTTT. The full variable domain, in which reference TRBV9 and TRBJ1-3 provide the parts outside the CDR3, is DSGVTQTPKHLITATGQRVTLRCSPRSGDLSVYWYQQSLDQGLQFLIQYYNGEERAKGNILERFSAQQFPDLHSELNLSSLELGDSALYFCASSAQGSGNTIYFGEGSWLTVV.

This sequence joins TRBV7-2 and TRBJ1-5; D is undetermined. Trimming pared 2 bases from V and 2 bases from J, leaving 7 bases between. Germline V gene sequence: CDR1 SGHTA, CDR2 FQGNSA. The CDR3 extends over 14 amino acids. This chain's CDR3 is CASSLQIGNQPQHF. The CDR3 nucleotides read TGTGCCAGCAGCTTACAGATCGGCAATCAGCCCCAGCATTTT.